Listed below are T cell receptor beta chains from one sample, sequenced in a study of regulatory dendritic cells for organ transplantation. Profiling relied on immunoSEQ multiplex PCR, and the TCRdb table lists in-frame clones only, not all of them. This table has 4,000 to 5,000 clones, 60% appearing once. Their antigen targets remain unknown. Specimen: memory CD8+ T cells from blood cultured with regulatory dendritic cells. These receptor sequences come from a human donor in good health. The CDR3 runs from the conserved cysteine through the conserved F or W. The order of the fields is J gene, V gene, CDR3 protein.

TRBJ2-7 TRBV27 CASRSPVLYEQYF
TRBJ1-1 TRBV6-5 CASSYSGGAEAFF
TRBJ2-1 TRBV19 CASSIAPGTGLHEQFF
TRBJ1-6 TRBV14 CASSPPPTGVANSPLHF
TRBJ1-1 TRBV11-3 CASSLVLRGPASEAFF
TRBJ2-3 TRBV5-1 CASSLEASSDTQYF
TRBJ2-5 TRBV7-9 CASSLQTGPGETQYF
TRBJ1-2 TRBV5-1 CASSEGHSYGYTF
TRBJ1-6 TRBV30 CAWKWTDYNSPLHF
TRBJ2-1 TRBV4-3 CASSQSEGHNEQFF
TRBJ2-7 TRBV5-1 CASSLGRTYEQYF
TRBJ1-1 TRBV29-1 CSVTGDYTEAFF
TRBJ1-4 TRBV5-6 CASSSATGGRKEKLFF
TRBJ2-5 TRBV19 CASSESQGERGTTAGTQYF
TRBJ1-2 TRBV5-6 CASSFPPGSQRGYTF
TRBJ1-1 TRBV6-5 CASSETGLTTEAFF
TRBJ1-1 TRBV6-5 CASRGRGHHLTEAFF
TRBJ1-6 TRBV4-3 CASSQDLTLHF
TRBJ1-2 TRBV14 CASSLSLARGYTF
TRBJ2-7 TRBV11-2 CASSQGGAYEQYF
TRBJ2-1 TRBV10-3 CAISDWVEGPEQFF
TRBJ2-3 TRBV5-6 CASSFGTTPLTDTQYF
TRBJ1-1 TRBV6-5 CASRTEWNTEAFF
TRBJ1-5 TRBV30 CAWRARQGSNQPQHF
TRBJ2-7 TRBV5-4 CASSLEGEDEQYF
TRBJ2-2 TRBV7-6 CASSLFFSGPNTGELFF
TRBJ2-3 TRBV5-6 CASSSGTSGGFWTDTQYF
TRBJ2-5 TRBV7-8 CASSNRDRRETQYF